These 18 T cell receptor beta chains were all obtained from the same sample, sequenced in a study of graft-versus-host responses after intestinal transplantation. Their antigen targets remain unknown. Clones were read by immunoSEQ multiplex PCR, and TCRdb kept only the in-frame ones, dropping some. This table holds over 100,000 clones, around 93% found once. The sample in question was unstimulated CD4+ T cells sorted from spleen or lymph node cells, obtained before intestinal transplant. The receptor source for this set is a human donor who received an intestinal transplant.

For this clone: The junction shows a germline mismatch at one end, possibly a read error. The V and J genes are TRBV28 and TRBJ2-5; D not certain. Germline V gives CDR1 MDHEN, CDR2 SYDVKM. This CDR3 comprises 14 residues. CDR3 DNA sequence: TGTGGCAGCAGCATTGAGCGTAGGCAAGAGACCCAGTACTTC. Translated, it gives CGSSIERRQETQYF.

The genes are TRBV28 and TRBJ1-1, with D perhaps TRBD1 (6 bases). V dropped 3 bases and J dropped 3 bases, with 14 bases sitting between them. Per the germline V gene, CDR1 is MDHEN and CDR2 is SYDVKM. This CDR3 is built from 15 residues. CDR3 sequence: CASSLWGGFYTEAFF. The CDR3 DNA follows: TGTGCCAGCAGTTTGTGGGGGGGCTTTTACACTGAAGCTTTCTTT.

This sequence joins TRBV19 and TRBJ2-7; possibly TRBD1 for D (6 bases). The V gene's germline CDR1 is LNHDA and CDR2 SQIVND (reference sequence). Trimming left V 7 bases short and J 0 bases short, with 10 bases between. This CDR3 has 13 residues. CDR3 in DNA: TGTGCCAGTAACGACAGGAGCTCCTACGAGCAGTACTTC. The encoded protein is CASNDRSSYEQYF.

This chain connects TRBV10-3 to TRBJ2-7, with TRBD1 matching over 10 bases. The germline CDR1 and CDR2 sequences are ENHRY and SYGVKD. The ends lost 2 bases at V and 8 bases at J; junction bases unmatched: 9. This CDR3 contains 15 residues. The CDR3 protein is CAISEPETGGGQQYF. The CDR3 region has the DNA TGTGCCATCAGTGAGCCAGAGACAGGGGGCGGCCAGCAGTACTTC.

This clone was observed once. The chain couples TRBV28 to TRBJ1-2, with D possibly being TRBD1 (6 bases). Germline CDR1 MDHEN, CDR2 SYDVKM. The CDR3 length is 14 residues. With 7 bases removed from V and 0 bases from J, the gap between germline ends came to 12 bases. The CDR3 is CASTIRGANYGYTF. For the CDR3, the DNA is TGTGCCAGCACTATCAGGGGCGCTAACTATGGCTACACCTTC.

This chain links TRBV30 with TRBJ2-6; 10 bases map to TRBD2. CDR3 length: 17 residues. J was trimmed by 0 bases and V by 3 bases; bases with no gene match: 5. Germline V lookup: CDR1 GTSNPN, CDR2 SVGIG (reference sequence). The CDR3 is CAWRTWTSGSGANVLTF. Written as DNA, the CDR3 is TGTGCCTGGAGGACCTGGACTAGCGGCTCTGGGGCCAACGTCCTGACTTTC.

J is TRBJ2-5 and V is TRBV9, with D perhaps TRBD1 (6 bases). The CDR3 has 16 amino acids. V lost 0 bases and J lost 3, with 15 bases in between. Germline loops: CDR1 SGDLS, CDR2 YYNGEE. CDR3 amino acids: CASSVGFGGPKETQYF. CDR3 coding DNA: TGTGCCAGCAGCGTAGGATTTGGGGGCCCTAAAGAGACCCAGTACTTC.

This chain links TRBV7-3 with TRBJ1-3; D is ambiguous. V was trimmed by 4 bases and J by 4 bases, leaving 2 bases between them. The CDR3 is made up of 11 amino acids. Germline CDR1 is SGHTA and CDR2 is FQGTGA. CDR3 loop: CASSSGNTIYF. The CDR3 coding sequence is TGTGCCAGCAGCTCAGGAAACACCATATATTTT. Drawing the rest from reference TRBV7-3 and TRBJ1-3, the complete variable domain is GAGVSQTPSNKVTEKGKYVELRCDPISGHTALYWYRQSLGQGPEFLIYFQGTGAADDSGLPNDRFFAVRPEGSVSTLKIQRTERGDSAVYLCASSSGNTIYFGEGSWLTVV.

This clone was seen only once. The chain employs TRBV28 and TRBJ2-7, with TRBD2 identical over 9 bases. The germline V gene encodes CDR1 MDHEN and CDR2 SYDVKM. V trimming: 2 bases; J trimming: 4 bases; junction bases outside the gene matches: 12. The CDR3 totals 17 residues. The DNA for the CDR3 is TGTGCCAGCAGTTTAATCCGTCTAGCGGGGTGGGGTTACGAGCAGTACTTC. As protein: CASSLIRLAGWGYEQYF.

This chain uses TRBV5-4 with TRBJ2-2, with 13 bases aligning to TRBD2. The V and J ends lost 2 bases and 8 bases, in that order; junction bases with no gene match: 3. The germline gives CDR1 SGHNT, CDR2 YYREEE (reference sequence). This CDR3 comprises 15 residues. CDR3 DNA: TGTGCCAGCAGCTTAAGGACTAGCGGGAGAGGGGAGCTGTTTTTT. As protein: CASSLRTSGRGELFF.

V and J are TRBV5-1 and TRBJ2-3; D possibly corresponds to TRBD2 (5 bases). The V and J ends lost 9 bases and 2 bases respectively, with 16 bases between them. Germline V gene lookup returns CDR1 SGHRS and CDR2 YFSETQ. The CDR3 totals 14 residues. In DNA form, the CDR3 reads TGCGCCACCGGAGGTGCGGACCCCACAGATACGCAGTATTTT. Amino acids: CATGGADPTDTQYF.

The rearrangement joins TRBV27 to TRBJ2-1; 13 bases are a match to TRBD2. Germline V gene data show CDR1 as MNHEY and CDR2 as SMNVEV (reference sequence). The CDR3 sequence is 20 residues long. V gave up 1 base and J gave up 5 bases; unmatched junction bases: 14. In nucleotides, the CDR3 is TGTGCCAGCAGTTTATTTGGTTGGACTAGCGGGAGTGGGCTGAACAATGAGCAGTTCTTC. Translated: CASSLFGWTSGSGLNNEQFF.

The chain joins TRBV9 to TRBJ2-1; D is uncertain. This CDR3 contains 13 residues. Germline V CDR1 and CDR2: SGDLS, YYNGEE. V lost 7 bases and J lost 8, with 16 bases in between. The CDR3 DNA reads TGTGCCAGCGCACGGACGTGGATCGATGAGCAGTTCTTC. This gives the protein CASARTWIDEQFF.

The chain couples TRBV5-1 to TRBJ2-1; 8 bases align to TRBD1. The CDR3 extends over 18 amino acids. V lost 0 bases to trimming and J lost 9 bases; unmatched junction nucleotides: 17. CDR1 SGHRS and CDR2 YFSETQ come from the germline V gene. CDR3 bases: TGCGCCAGCAGCTTGGCGTGGTCTAGGACAGGGAATGGTGGTGAGCAGTTCTTC. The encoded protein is CASSLAWSRTGNGGEQFF.

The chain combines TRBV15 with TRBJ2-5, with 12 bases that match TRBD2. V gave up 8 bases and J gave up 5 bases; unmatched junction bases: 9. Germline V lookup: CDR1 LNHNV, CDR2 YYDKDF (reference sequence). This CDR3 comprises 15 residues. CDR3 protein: CATQVSSGRGETQYF. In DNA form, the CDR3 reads TGTGCCACCCAGGTGTCTAGCGGGAGGGGTGAGACCCAGTACTTC.

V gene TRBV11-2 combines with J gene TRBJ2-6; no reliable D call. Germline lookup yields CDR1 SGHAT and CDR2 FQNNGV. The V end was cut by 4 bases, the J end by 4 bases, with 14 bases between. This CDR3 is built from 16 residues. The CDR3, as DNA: TGTGCCAGCAGCTCTCTCCGTGATTCCGGGGCCAACGTCCTGACTTTC. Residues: CASSSLRDSGANVLTF.

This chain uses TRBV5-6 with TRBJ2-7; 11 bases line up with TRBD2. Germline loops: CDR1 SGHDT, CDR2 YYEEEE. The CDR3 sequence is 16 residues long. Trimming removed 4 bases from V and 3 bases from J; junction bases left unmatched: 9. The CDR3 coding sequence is TGTGCCAGCAGCGCCAGAACTAGCGGGAGAGTCTACGAGCAGTACTTC. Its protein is CASSARTSGRVYEQYF.

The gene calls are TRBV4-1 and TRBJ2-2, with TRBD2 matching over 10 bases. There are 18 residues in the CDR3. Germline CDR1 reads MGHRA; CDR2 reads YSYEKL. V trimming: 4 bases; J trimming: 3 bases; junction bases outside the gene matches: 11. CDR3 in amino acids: CASSRKRASGGYTGELFF. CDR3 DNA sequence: TGCGCCAGCAGCCGAAAAAGGGCTAGCGGGGGATACACCGGGGAGCTGTTTTTT.